This T cell receptor (beta chain) was sequenced for a study of blood T cells in healthy people across ages. The CDR3 extends over 16 amino acids. CDR1 is SGHRS and CDR2 is YFSETQ in the germline V gene. The V gene lost 6 bases and the J gene lost 1 base, with 18 bases spanning the gap. This clonotype was detected only a few times. The use of a sample-barcoded 5' primer and a J-beta primer mix characterized a second PCR of roughly 6 to 11 cycles. TCRdb re-analysed the 5' RACE reads in MiXCR, keeping a single row per CDR3 protein. The table includes over a million distinct CDR3 sequences, 42% detected once.

The source material was blood. The TCR was taken from a woman younger than 35 in good health. V usage is TRBV5-1 and J usage is TRBJ2-3, with D maybe TRBD2 (6 bases). The CDR3 sequence is CASTAGPMTGTDTQYF. As DNA, the CDR3 is TGCGCCAGCACAGCGGGCCCCATGACGGGCACAGATACGCAGTATTTT.